This entry concerns a single T cell receptor (beta chain). The data derive from a study of blood T cells in healthy people across ages. The CDR3 totals 14 residues. The V end lost 6 bases, the J end lost 6 bases, and 14 bases lay between the germline ends. A second PCR of roughly 7 to 11 cycles used a sample-barcoded 5' primer and a J-beta primer mix. MiXCR, applied by TCRdb to the 5' RACE reads, yields one record per CDR3 protein. The profile covers fewer than 650,000 distinct CDR3 sequences, with 27% appearing a single time and over 3.5% taken by the ten largest. In addition, the sample was reused for a study of T cells of mothers and their children.

The rearrangement uses TRBV12-3 or TRBV12-4 and TRBJ2-2; possibly TRBD1 or TRBD2 for D (5 bases each). The source is a boy younger than 10 in good health. The sample consisted of blood. The CDR3 nucleotides read TGTGCCAGCAGCCAACAGGACGGGGCCGGGGAGCTGTTTTTT. It specifies CASSQQDGAGELFF.